The 14 T cell receptor beta chains in this list originate from one sample, sequenced in a study of molecular identifiers for immune sequencing clone quantification. Each CDR3 protein gets one entry after TCRdb re-called the PCR reads with MiXCR. The sample contains more than 85,000 distinct CDR3 sequences, under 40% of which appear only once. The sequenced sample was naive CD8+ T cells from blood, with Jurkat cell RNA spiked in. As to subset: FACS-sorted CD8+CD4-CCR7+CD45RA+ naive T cells. The origin of the receptors is a human donor in good health. Some libraries in this study had Jurkat cell RNA spiked in.

V and J are TRBV6-2 or TRBV6-3 and TRBJ2-7; D is undetermined. V was cut by 2 bases and J by 6 bases, with 8 bases left in between. Germline CDR1 is MNHEY and CDR2 is SVGEGT. The CDR3 has 12 amino acids. CDR3 coding DNA: TGTGCCAGCAGTTACCCGAAACCCGAGCAGTACTTC. This encodes CASSYPKPEQYF.

The V gene is TRBV13, the J gene TRBJ2-7, with 11 positions matching TRBD2. The ends lost 3 bases at V and 5 bases at J; junction bases unmatched: 6. CDR3 size: 15 residues. Germline CDR1 is PRHDT and CDR2 is FYEKMQ (reference sequence). For the CDR3, the DNA is TGTGCCAGCAGCTTCGGGACTAGCGGAACCGACGAGCAGTACTTC. Protein: CASSFGTSGTDEQYF.

A note on this clonotype: This clone may be a read error of a much larger clone one base away. V is TRBV6-2 or TRBV6-3 and J is TRBJ2-3; D gene ambiguous. The CDR3 length is 11 residues. CDR1 is MNHEY, CDR2 SVGEGT, per germline. The CDR3 region is CASSFKDTQFF. The CDR3 nucleotides are TGTGCCAGCAGTTTTAAAGATACGCAGTTTTTT.

At least ten counts were recorded for this clonotype. The chain uses TRBV20-1 and TRBJ2-7, with D perhaps TRBD1 (5 bases). The CDR3 length is 13 residues. Germline V lookup: CDR1 DFQATT, CDR2 SNEGSKA (reference sequence). Trimming pared 6 bases from V and 5 bases from J, leaving 17 bases between. The CDR3 loop is CSASPGPGNEQYF. CDR3 sequence (DNA): TGCAGTGCCAGCCCAGGGCCTGGAAACGAGCAGTACTTC.

This clonotype was detected only once. DNA of the CDR3: TGTGCCAGCAGCCTCCCCGGACTGGGCAGGGACACCGGGGAGCTGTTTTTT. It yields the protein CASSLPGLGRDTGELFF. The genes are TRBV4-2 and TRBJ2-2; D is possibly TRBD1 or TRBD2 (5 bases each). Deletions cut 4 bases from V and 3 bases from J, with 18 bases between. Germline-derived CDR1 and CDR2 are LGHNA and YNFKEQ. The CDR3 is 17 residues long.

Turning to this clonotype: Because the CDR3 is missing its conserved closing phenylalanine or tryptophan, this is likely a read error. The chain has TRBV4-3 and TRBJ2-1; no clear D. This CDR3 region has 16 residues. Looked up from germline, CDR1 is LGHNA and CDR2 is YSLEER. V lost 0 bases and J 2 bases, leaving 11 bases between the germline ends. This CDR3 is CASSQDPQVAYNEQFI. The CDR3 nucleotides are TGCGCCAGCAGCCAAGATCCCCAGGTTGCCTACAATGAGCAGTTCATC.

For this clonotype: A read error may explain this, as a much larger clone is one base away. Since the CDR3 does not end with the conserved phenylalanine or tryptophan, this likely comes from a read error. J is TRBJ2-7 and V is TRBV6-5; D gene uncertain. Trimming pared 6 bases from V and 2 bases from J, leaving 8 bases between. The CDR3 extends over 12 amino acids. The germline V gene has CDR1 MNHEY and CDR2 SVGAGI. The CDR3 DNA is TGTGCCAGCAGGAGTTTCACCTACGAGCAGTACCTC. This encodes CASRSFTYEQYL.

CDR3 region: CSVRTGELDGANVLTF. The DNA for the CDR3 is TGCAGTGTACGGACAGGGGAGTTGGATGGGGCCAACGTCCTGACTTTC. The chain employs TRBV20-1 and TRBJ2-6, with 9 bases that match TRBD1. Germline V CDR1 and CDR2: DFQATT, SNEGSKA (reference sequence). The CDR3 is made up of 16 amino acids. With V trimmed by 7 bases and J by 3 bases, 10 bases remained unmatched.

The chain uses TRBV27 and TRBJ2-2, with D perhaps TRBD1 (6 bases). The germline V and J ends were trimmed by 4 bases and 1 base, with 7 bases remaining between them. CDR3 length: 14 amino acids. Germline V gene lookup returns CDR1 MNHEY and CDR2 SMNVEV (reference sequence). CDR3 amino acids: CASSWGQNTGELFF. CDR3 coding DNA: TGTGCCAGCAGTTGGGGACAGAACACCGGGGAGCTGTTTTTT.

Concerning this clonotype itself: A clone one base away is much larger, so this may be a read error. The chain is built from TRBV7-3 and TRBJ2-3; 8 bases line up with TRBD1. Per germline, CDR1 SGHTA and CDR2 FQGTGA. The CDR3 contains 16 residues. The CDR3 DNA sequence: TGTTCCAGCAGCTTAACCGCGGACAGGGTGAAAGATACGCAGTATTTT. This gives the protein CSSSLTADRVKDTQYF.

The rearrangement links TRBV19 to TRBJ1-1; 7 bases align to TRBD1. The CDR3 has 13 amino acids. The germline V gene encodes CDR1 LNHDA and CDR2 SQIVND (reference sequence). After removal of 9 bases from V and 6 bases from J, the junction contained 10 bases not matched to a gene. CDR3 bases: TGTGCCAGCACCCCAGGGGGGCGGTCTGAAGCTTTCTTT. Translating gives CASTPGGRSEAFF.

There are a few counts of this clonotype. The chain couples TRBV20-1 to TRBJ2-7; no reliable D call. The V gene's germline CDR1 is DFQATT and CDR2 SNEGSKA (reference sequence). CDR3 length: 14 residues. With 4 bases removed from V and 0 bases from J, the gap between germline ends came to 13 bases. The DNA for the CDR3 is TGCAGTGCTATCTCGCAGAGGAGCTCCTACGAGCAGTACTTC. Translation gives CSAISQRSSYEQYF.

Only a few counts were recorded for this clonotype. The chain has TRBV11-3 and TRBJ2-3, with D maybe TRBD2 (5 bases). The CDR3 runs to 14 residues. Trimming removed 6 bases at V and 2 bases at J, with 12 bases between. CDR1 and CDR2 from the germline V gene are SGHNT and YENEEA. CDR3 coding DNA: TGTGCCAGCAGTTATGACTACTCCACAGATACGCAGTATTTT. Amino acids: CASSYDYSTDTQYF. The full variable domain, completed using reference TRBV11-3 and TRBJ2-3, is EAGVVQSPRYKIIEKKQPVAFWCNPISGHNTLYWYLQNLGQGPELLIRYENEEAVDDSQLPKDRFSAERLKGVDSTLKIQPAELGDSAVYLCASSYDYSTDTQYFGPGTRLTVL.

In the case of this clonotype: Since a much larger clone is just one base distant, this may be a read error. This CDR3 fails to terminate in the conserved phenylalanine or tryptophan, so it likely reflects a read error. The chain recombines TRBV4-3 with TRBJ2-7; D might be TRBD2 (5 bases). V lost 4 bases and J 1 base, leaving 14 bases between the germline ends. Germline V gene data show CDR1 as LGHNA and CDR2 as YSLEER. This CDR3 comprises 15 residues. CDR3 region: CASSPGVSRSYEQYS. CDR3 nucleotides: TGCGCCAGCAGCCCCGGGGTATCAAGGTCCTACGAGCAGTACTCC.